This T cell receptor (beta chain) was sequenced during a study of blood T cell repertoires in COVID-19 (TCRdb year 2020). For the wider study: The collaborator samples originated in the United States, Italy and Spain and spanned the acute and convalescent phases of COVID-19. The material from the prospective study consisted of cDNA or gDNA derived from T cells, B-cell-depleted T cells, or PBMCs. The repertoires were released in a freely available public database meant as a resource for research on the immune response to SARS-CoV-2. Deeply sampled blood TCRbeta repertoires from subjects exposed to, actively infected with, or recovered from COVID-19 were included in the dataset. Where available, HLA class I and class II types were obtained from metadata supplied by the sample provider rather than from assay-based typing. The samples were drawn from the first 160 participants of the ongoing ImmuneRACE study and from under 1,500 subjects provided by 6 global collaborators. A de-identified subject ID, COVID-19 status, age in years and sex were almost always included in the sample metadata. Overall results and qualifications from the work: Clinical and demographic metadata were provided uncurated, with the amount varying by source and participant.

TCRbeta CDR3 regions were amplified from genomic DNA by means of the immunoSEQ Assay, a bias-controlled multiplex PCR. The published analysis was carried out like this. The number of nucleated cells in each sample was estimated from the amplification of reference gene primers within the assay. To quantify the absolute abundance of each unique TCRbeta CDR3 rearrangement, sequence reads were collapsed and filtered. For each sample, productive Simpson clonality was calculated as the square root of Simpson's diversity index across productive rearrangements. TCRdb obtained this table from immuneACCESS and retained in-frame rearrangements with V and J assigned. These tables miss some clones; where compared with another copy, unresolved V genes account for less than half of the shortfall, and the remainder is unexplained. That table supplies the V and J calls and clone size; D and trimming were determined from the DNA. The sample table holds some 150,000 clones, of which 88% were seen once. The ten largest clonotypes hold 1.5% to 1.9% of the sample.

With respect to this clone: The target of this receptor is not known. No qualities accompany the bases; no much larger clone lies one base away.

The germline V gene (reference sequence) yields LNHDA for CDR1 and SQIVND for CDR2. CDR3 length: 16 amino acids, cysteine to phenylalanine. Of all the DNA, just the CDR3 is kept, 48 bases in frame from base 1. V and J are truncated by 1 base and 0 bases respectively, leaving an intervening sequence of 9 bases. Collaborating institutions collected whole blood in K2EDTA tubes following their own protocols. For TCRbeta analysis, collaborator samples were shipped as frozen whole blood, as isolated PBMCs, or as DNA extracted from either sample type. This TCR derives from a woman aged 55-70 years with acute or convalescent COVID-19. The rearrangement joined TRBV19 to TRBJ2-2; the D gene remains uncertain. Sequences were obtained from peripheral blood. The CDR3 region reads CASSIVGRSNTGELFF. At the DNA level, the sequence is TGTGCCAGTAGTATAGTTGGCCGATCGAACACCGGGGAGCTGTTTTTT.